These T cell receptor beta chains were read from a single sample in a study of monozygotic twins with inflammatory bowel disease. TCRdb re-called the 5' RACE reads, yielding one record per CDR3 amino acid sequence without DNA. In all, the sample yields 170,000 or so distinct CDR3 sequences. Sequenced input: blood. The receptor source for this set is a human donor with ulcerative colitis or Crohn's disease, or a healthy co-twin of an affected twin (not recorded which). The CDR3 runs from the conserved cysteine through the conserved F or W.

v_gene: TRBV7-9; j_gene: TRBJ2-7; CDR3aa: CASSLRDSSYEQYF
v_gene: TRBV4-1; j_gene: TRBJ2-3; CDR3aa: CASSQVSDTQYF
v_gene: TRBV5-4; j_gene: TRBJ2-1; CDR3aa: CASSLIGLRGGQFEQFF
v_gene: TRBV7-2; j_gene: TRBJ2-3; CDR3aa: CASSFLGQVGDTQYF
v_gene: TRBV5-1; j_gene: TRBJ1-6; CDR3aa: CASSPGQGESPLHF
v_gene: TRBV7-9; j_gene: TRBJ2-3; CDR3aa: CASTTESGADTQYF
v_gene: TRBV21-1; j_gene: TRBJ2-7; CDR3aa: CASSGRTSGEGYEQYF
v_gene: TRBV6-1; j_gene: TRBJ2-6; CDR3aa: CASIPPTGGSGANVLTF
v_gene: TRBV10-3; j_gene: TRBJ2-7; CDR3aa: CAISDPGTGKSYEQYF
v_gene: TRBV20-1; j_gene: TRBJ1-1; CDR3aa: CSAVFVNTEAFF
v_gene: TRBV6-1; j_gene: TRBJ1-5; CDR3aa: CASTPRGGQGHGPQHF
v_gene: TRBV6-6; j_gene: TRBJ2-6; CDR3aa: CASSSGAGANVLTF
v_gene: TRBV7-2; j_gene: TRBJ2-7; CDR3aa: CASSQSGQSSYEQYF
v_gene: TRBV29-1; j_gene: TRBJ2-5; CDR3aa: CSVEKSKGAETQYF
v_gene: TRBV15; j_gene: TRBJ1-5; CDR3aa: CATSSLNGAREPQHF
v_gene: TRBV5-4; j_gene: TRBJ1-2; CDR3aa: CASSLGGQGYGYTF
v_gene: TRBV7-9; j_gene: TRBJ2-1; CDR3aa: CASSFVGSGAARAEQFF
v_gene: TRBV7-2; j_gene: TRBJ1-4; CDR3aa: CASSRVQGSAEKLFF